The 12 T cell receptor beta chains listed next were all sequenced from one sample in a study of blood T cell repertoires in COVID-19. Profiling relied on immunoSEQ multiplex PCR, and the TCRdb table lists in-frame clones only, not all of them. There are hundreds of thousands of clones in the sample; approximately 87% occur only once, and about 6% lies in the top ten. The specimen was peripheral blood. These receptors were obtained from a woman between 50 and 59 years old with COVID-19, enrolled during active disease.

This chain joins TRBV2 and TRBJ1-1; D might be TRBD1 (5 bases). Germline V gives CDR1 SNHLY, CDR2 FYNNEI. Trimming removed 3 bases from V and 7 bases from J, with 12 bases in between. This CDR3 comprises 13 residues. CDR3 sequence reads: CASSDGGLHEAFF. The CDR3 DNA reads as TGTGCCAGCAGTGATGGGGGACTTCATGAAGCTTTCTTT.

This clone was seen more than once but under ten times. J is TRBJ1-5 and V is TRBV24-1; 9 bases align to TRBD1. CDR1 and CDR2 (germline): KGHDR, SFDVKD. The CDR3 is 14 amino acids. J was trimmed by 6 bases and V by 4 bases; bases with no gene match: 3. Here the CDR3 reads CATSDTGGGQPQHF. Written as DNA, the CDR3 is TGTGCCACCAGTGACACAGGGGGCGGTCAGCCCCAGCATTTT.

The V and J genes are TRBV4-2 and TRBJ1-5; 10 positions match TRBD1. Germline CDR1 reads LGHNA; CDR2 reads YNFKEQ. This CDR3 is 20 amino acids long. Trimming removed 1 base from V and 0 bases from J; junction bases left unmatched: 12. In DNA, the CDR3 is TGTGCCAGCAGCCAAGGTCAAGGGACAGGGGCTACCTTTAGCAATCAGCCCCAGCATTTT. This codes for CASSQGQGTGATFSNQPQHF.

The rearrangement joins TRBV4-1 to TRBJ2-5, with D maybe TRBD1 (6 bases). Trimming pared 6 bases from V and 5 bases from J, leaving 13 bases between. Germline V lookup: CDR1 MGHRA, CDR2 YSYEKL. The CDR3 is made up of 13 amino acids. The CDR3 reads CASRQGPRETQYF. The CDR3 DNA is TGCGCCAGCAGACAGGGCCCACGGGAGACCCAGTACTTC.

This rearrangement joins TRBV18 to TRBJ2-6; 11 bases align to TRBD1. This CDR3 is built from 20 residues. Looked up from germline, CDR1 is KGHSH and CDR2 is LQKENI. J was trimmed by 0 bases and V by 2 bases; bases with no gene match: 9. The CDR3 DNA follows: TGTGCCAGCTCACCAGAGCAGTGGACAGGGGGCTACTCTGGGGCCAACGTCCTGACTTTC. It is translated as CASSPEQWTGGYSGANVLTF.

The CDR3 spells CASSPDGSTNEKLFF. DNA of the CDR3: TGTGCCAGCAGCCCAGACGGGTCAACTAATGAAAAACTGTTTTTT. The chain combines TRBV7-9 with TRBJ1-4; no firm D call. Germline loops: CDR1 SEHNR, CDR2 FQNEAQ (reference sequence). V was pared by 5 bases and J by 0 bases, with 10 bases between. There are 15 residues in the CDR3.

This clone was picked up one time. V usage is TRBV4-3 and J usage is TRBJ1-4; no reliable D call. Trimming removed 1 base from V and 12 bases from J, with 18 bases in between. This CDR3 contains 15 residues. Per the germline V gene, CDR1 is LGHNA and CDR2 is YSLEER. This chain's CDR3 is CASSQATGAPGELFF. The CDR3 DNA reads as TGCGCCAGCAGCCAAGCTACCGGTGCTCCCGGGGAACTGTTTTTT.

The chain couples TRBV30 to TRBJ1-1, with D possibly being TRBD1 (6 bases). V was shortened by 0 bases and J by 4 bases, with 12 bases between the two germline ends. The CDR3 has 14 amino acids. The germline gives CDR1 GTSNPN, CDR2 SVGIG (reference sequence). CDR3 protein: CAWSVGGYSTEAFF. In DNA form, the CDR3 reads TGTGCCTGGAGTGTAGGGGGATACAGCACTGAAGCTTTCTTT. Based on the CDR3 plus reference TRBV30 and TRBJ1-1, the full variable domain is SQTIHQWPATLVQPVGSPLSLECTVEGTSNPNLYWYRQAAGRGLQLLFYSVGIGQISSEVPQNLSASRPQDRQFILSSKKLLLSDSGFYLCAWSVGGYSTEAFFGQGTRLTVV.

The CDR3 DNA reads TGTGCCACCCTTCGGGGCGGGAGCAATGAGCAGTTCTTC. Protein: CATLRGGSNEQFF. The rearrangement joins TRBV6-5 to TRBJ2-1, with 7 bases identical to TRBD2. Unmatched junction bases numbered 9, after V lost 10 bases and J lost 6 bases. Per the germline V gene, CDR1 is MNHEY and CDR2 is SVGAGI. This CDR3 spans 13 amino acids.

For the CDR3, the DNA is TGTGCCAGCAGTTTTAGGGAGGGCCGGTTGACCCAGTACTTC. Protein: CASSFREGRLTQYF. This rearrangement joins TRBV11-2 to TRBJ2-5; 7 bases line up with TRBD2. The CDR3 runs 14 residues. Trimming at V came to 6 bases and at J to 7 bases, leaving 11 bases not matched to a gene. Germline values: CDR1 SGHAT, CDR2 FQNNGV.

This clone occurred a few times. This chain connects TRBV25-1 to TRBJ1-2; D is uncertain. CDR3 length equals 15 residues. Germline V gene sequence: CDR1 MGHDK, CDR2 SYGVNS. The V and J ends lost 4 bases and 7 bases respectively, with 19 bases between them. The CDR3 DNA reads TGTGCCAGCAGTGTCCTCGGCGGGGTTTCAAGTGGCTACACCTTC. Residues: CASSVLGGVSSGYTF.

J is TRBJ1-1 and V is TRBV15, with TRBD1 matching over 8 bases. V lost 7 bases to trimming and J lost 5 bases; unmatched junction nucleotides: 15. The CDR3 runs to 16 residues. CDR1 is LNHNV and CDR2 is YYDKDF in the germline V gene (reference sequence). In DNA form, the CDR3 reads TGTGCCACCACCAGGGGGCCCTCCTCGAGCCGTACTGAAGCTTTCTTT. The encoded protein is CATTRGPSSSRTEAFF. Full variable domain (outside the CDR3, taken from reference TRBV15 and TRBJ1-1): DAMVIQNPRYQVTQFGKPVTLSCSQTLNHNVMYWYQQKSSQAPKLLFHYYDKDFNNEADTPDNFQSRRPNTSFCFLDIRSPGLGDTAMYLCATTRGPSSSRTEAFFGQGTRLTVV.